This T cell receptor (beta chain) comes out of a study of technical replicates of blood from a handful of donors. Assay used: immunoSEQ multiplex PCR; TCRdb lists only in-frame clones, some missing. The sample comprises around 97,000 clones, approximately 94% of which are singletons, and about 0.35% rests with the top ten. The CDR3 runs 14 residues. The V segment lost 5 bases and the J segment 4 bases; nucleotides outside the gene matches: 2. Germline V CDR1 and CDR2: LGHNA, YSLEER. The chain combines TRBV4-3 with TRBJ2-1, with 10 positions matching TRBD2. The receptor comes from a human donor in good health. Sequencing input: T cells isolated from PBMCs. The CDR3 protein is CASSGLAEYNEQFF. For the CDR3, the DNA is TGCGCCAGCAGCGGACTAGCGGAGTACAATGAGCAGTTCTTC.